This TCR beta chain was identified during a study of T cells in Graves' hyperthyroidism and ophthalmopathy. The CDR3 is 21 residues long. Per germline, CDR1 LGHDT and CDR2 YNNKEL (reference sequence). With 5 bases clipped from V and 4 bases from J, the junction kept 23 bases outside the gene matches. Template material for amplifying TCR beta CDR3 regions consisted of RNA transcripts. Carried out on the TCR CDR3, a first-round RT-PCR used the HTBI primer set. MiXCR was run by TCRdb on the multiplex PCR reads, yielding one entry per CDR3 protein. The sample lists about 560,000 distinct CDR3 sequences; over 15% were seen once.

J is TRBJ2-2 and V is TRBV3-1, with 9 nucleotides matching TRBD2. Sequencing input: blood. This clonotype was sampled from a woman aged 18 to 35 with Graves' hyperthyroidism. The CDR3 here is CASSSRAGGTSLAGSTGELFF. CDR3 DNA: TGTGCCAGCAGCTCCCGAGCGGGAGGAACCTCCCTAGCGGGAAGCACCGGGGAGCTGTTTTTT.